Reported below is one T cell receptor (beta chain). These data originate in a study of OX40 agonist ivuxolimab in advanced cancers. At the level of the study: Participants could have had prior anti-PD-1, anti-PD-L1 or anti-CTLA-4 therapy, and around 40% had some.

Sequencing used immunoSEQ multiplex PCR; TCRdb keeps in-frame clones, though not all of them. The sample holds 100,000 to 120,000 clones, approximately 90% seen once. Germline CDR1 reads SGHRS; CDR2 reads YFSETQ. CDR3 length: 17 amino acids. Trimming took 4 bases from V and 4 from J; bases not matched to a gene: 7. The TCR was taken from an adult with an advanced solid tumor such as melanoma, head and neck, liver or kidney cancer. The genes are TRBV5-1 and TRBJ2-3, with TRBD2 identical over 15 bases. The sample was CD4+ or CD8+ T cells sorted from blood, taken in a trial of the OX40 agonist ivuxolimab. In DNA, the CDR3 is TGCGCCAGCAGCACCGGACTAGCGGGAGGGCCCGCAGATACGCAGTATTTT. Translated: CASSTGLAGGPADTQYF.